What follows describes a single TCR beta chain. Its specificity is not known. The sample is drawn from a study of monozygotic twins with inflammatory bowel disease. General study findings and limits: Concordant and discordant twins showed no difference in repertoire similarity, possibly from limited power. By inverse Simpson index, TCRbeta diversity was lower in IBD patients than in healthy co-twins.

Using the 5' RACE reads, TCRdb records one entry per CDR3 protein without DNA. The sample holds over 130,000 distinct CDR3 sequences. The CDR3 length is 13 residues. The germline CDR1 and CDR2 sequences are SGHVS and FNYEAQ. Sequencing was performed on blood. This sequence was found in a human donor with ulcerative colitis or Crohn's disease, or a healthy co-twin of an affected twin (not recorded which). The V and J genes are TRBV7-6 and TRBJ2-5; the D call from TCRdb, TRBD1, cannot be confirmed without DNA. The CDR3 loop is CASSFTGLETQYF.